The 25 T cell receptor beta chains listed next were all sequenced from one sample in a study of CD8 T cells in ankylosing spondylitis. TCRdb reprocessed the 5' RACE reads with MiXCR, giving one entry per CDR3 protein. Here the sample spans about 160,000 distinct CDR3 sequences, 9.8% being singletons. Sequencing was done on a sample of blood, either unsorted or a sorted T cell fraction (not recorded which). All receptors derive from a female donor with ankylosing spondylitis or in good health (not recorded which).

This chain uses TRBV9 with TRBJ2-5; 7 bases fit TRBD1. The CDR3 runs 15 residues. CDR1 SGDLS and CDR2 YYNGEE come from the germline V gene. V dropped 5 bases and J dropped 3; count of bases not matched to a gene: 10. The CDR3 reads CASSQQGIEEETQYF. The CDR3 DNA reads TGTGCCAGCAGTCAACAGGGGATTGAAGAAGAGACCCAGTACTTC.

There are a few counts of this clonotype. The chain couples TRBV7-2 to TRBJ2-7, with 11 positions matching TRBD2. Germline loops: CDR1 SGHTA, CDR2 FQGNSA. This CDR3 comprises 15 residues. V was clipped by 4 bases and J by 4 bases; unmatched bases: 6. In DNA form, the CDR3 reads TGTGCCAGCAGCTCCCTAGCGGGAGGATGGTACGAGCAGTACTTC. Its translation: CASSSLAGGWYEQYF.

This clonotype showed up just a few times. This chain connects TRBV20-1 to TRBJ1-1; D is unclear. In germline, CDR1 is DFQATT, CDR2 SNEGSKA (reference sequence). The CDR3 runs to 12 residues. V lost 3 bases to trimming and J lost 5 bases, with 10 bases between them. CDR3 sequence reads: CSASDLGTEAFF. As DNA, the CDR3 is TGCAGTGCTAGTGACCTGGGTACTGAAGCTTTCTTT.

The gene calls are TRBV6-6 and TRBJ1-5, with D maybe TRBD1 (5 bases). This CDR3 has 15 amino acids. The germline V gene encodes CDR1 MNHNY and CDR2 SVGAGI (reference sequence). V dropped 0 bases and J dropped 0 bases, with 6 bases sitting between them. CDR3 DNA sequence: TGTGCCAGCAGTTACTCGACAGATAGCAATCAGCCCCAGCATTTT. This gives the protein CASSYSTDSNQPQHF.

The J gene is TRBJ2-7, the V gene TRBV27; 8 nucleotides line up with TRBD2. Germline V CDR1 and CDR2: MNHEY, SMNVEV (reference sequence). The CDR3 covers 15 residues. The trim removed 5 bases at V and 5 bases at J, leaving 11 bases unmatched. CDR3 sequence reads: CASSPFAGGLDEQYF. The CDR3 DNA is TGTGCCAGCAGTCCCTTTGCGGGAGGCCTGGACGAGCAGTACTTC.

The gene calls are TRBV7-3 and TRBJ2-1; D uncertain. In germline, CDR1 is SGHTA, CDR2 FQGTGA. V lost 5 bases and J 0 bases, leaving 11 bases between the germline ends. The CDR3 contains 15 residues. This CDR3 reads CASSLIGSSYNEQFF. Here the CDR3 DNA reads TGTGCCAGCAGCCTCATCGGAAGCTCCTACAATGAGCAGTTCTTC. Drawing the rest from reference TRBV7-3 and TRBJ2-1, the complete variable domain is GAGVSQTPSNKVTEKGKYVELRCDPISGHTALYWYRQSLGQGPEFLIYFQGTGAADDSGLPNDRFFAVRPEGSVSTLKIQRTERGDSAVYLCASSLIGSSYNEQFFGPGTRLTVL.

This chain connects TRBV27 to TRBJ2-1; D perhaps matches TRBD1 (5 bases). The CDR3 loop spans 13 amino acids. CDR1 is MNHEY and CDR2 is SMNVEV in the germline V gene (reference sequence). Deletions cut 2 bases from V and 6 bases from J, with 8 bases between. CDR3 DNA sequence: TGTGCCAGCAGTTTAAGCAGGGTCAATGAGCAGTTCTTC. Its translation: CASSLSRVNEQFF.

This clonotype was counted between two and nine times. V and J are TRBV9 and TRBJ1-2; tentative D call: TRBD1 (6 bases). The germline CDR1 and CDR2 sequences are SGDLS and YYNGEE. V was cut by 6 bases and J by 2 bases, with 14 bases left in between. This CDR3 is 14 amino acids long. The chain's CDR3 is CASTEQGHNYGYTF. CDR3 nucleotide sequence: TGTGCCAGCACTGAACAGGGCCACAACTATGGCTACACCTTC.

There are a few counts of this clonotype. The chain employs TRBV5-6 and TRBJ2-1, with 9 bases aligning to TRBD2. Germline CDR1 is SGHDT and CDR2 is YYEEEE. The CDR3 runs 18 residues. V lost 3 bases and J lost 6; bases outside the gene matches: 16. The CDR3 here is CASSSYYWSSGVLNEQFF. For the CDR3, the DNA is TGTGCCAGCAGCTCATACTATTGGTCTAGCGGGGTACTCAATGAGCAGTTCTTC.

The chain employs TRBV5-4 and TRBJ2-3; D tentatively fits TRBD1 or TRBD2 (7 bases each). There are 14 residues in the CDR3. CDR1 is SGHNT, CDR2 YYREEE, per germline (reference sequence). V was cut by 10 bases and J by 2 bases, with 17 bases left in between. CDR3 DNA sequence: TGTGCCGCCTCGCAGGGGGGGCTCACAGATACGCAGTATTTT. Its protein is CAASQGGLTDTQYF.

The sample holds many counts of this clonotype. The chain is built from TRBV20-1 and TRBJ2-2; D unresolved. Germline V CDR1 and CDR2: DFQATT, SNEGSKA (reference sequence). There are 13 residues in the CDR3. Trimming took off 6 bases at V and 3 bases at J, with 11 bases between the two ends. The CDR3 DNA is TGCAGTGCCCCTGGTGATCACACCGGGGAGCTGTTTTTT. Translating gives CSAPGDHTGELFF.

This clonotype was observed a few times. The V and J genes are TRBV12-3 or TRBV12-4 and TRBJ1-6; 11 nucleotides match TRBD1. V lost 4 bases, J lost 7 bases, and 3 bases stayed unmatched. This CDR3 comprises 15 residues. The CDR3: CASSSGTGGNSPLHF. CDR3 coding DNA: TGTGCCAGCAGTTCCGGGACAGGGGGAAATTCACCCCTCCACTTT.

CDR3 nucleotide sequence: TGCAGCGTTGAACAAGCTGGAAACACCATATATTTT. Its protein product is CSVEQAGNTIYF. V is TRBV29-1 and J is TRBJ1-3; D is uncertain. The CDR3 extends over 12 amino acids. V lost 2 bases, J lost 2 bases, and 4 bases lay in between. The germline V gene encodes CDR1 SQVTM and CDR2 ANQGSEA.

The chain has TRBV19 and TRBJ2-3; TRBD2 aligns across 8 bases. This CDR3 has 13 residues. V lost 7 bases to trimming and J lost 4 bases; unmatched junction nucleotides: 4. Germline V lookup: CDR1 LNHDA, CDR2 SQIVND (reference sequence). The CDR3 sequence is CASKGLAPDTQYF. The CDR3 bases are TGTGCCAGTAAAGGACTAGCCCCAGATACGCAGTATTTT.

The chain combines TRBV24-1 with TRBJ1-1; D gene uncertain. Germline assignment: CDR1 KGHDR and CDR2 SFDVKD. Trimming cost V 2 bases and J 7 bases, with 10 bases left between them. CDR3 length: 13 residues. The CDR3 DNA sequence: TGTGCCACCAGTGATTCCACGACGGATGAAGCTTTCTTT. This translates into CATSDSTTDEAFF.

This clonotype was seen many times. V gene TRBV6-1 combines with J gene TRBJ1-1; D is unresolved. The CDR3 consists of 17 residues. V was clipped by 6 bases and J by 2 bases, with 22 bases between them. Germline loops: CDR1 MNHNS, CDR2 SASEGT. The DNA of the CDR3 is TGTGCCAGCAGAGATATTACCAGGCCGTACGCCAACACTGAAGCTTTCTTT. Amino acids: CASRDITRPYANTEAFF.

The CDR3 DNA reads TGCAGTGCCACCGGGACTAGCGGGAGGACGAGCTCCTACAATGAGCAGTTCTTC. This encodes CSATGTSGRTSSYNEQFF. This chain joins TRBV20-1 and TRBJ2-1; 15 nucleotides align to TRBD2. Germline CDR1 DFQATT, CDR2 SNEGSKA (reference sequence). The CDR3 sequence is 18 residues long. V lost 6 bases to trimming and J lost 0 bases; unmatched junction nucleotides: 9.

A note on this clonotype: This may be a read error, as it is one base from a much larger clone. The V call is TRBV27, the J call TRBJ2-2, with D unclear. Per germline, CDR1 MNHEY and CDR2 SMNVEV (reference sequence). The CDR3 loop spans 14 amino acids. CDR3 coding DNA: TGTGGCAGCAGTATTTTAAGCAATACCGGGGAGCTGTTTTTT. Protein sequence: CGSSILSNTGELFF.

This chain joins TRBV2 and TRBJ2-7, with D perhaps TRBD1 (6 bases). CDR1 and CDR2 from the germline V gene are SNHLY and FYNNEI. This CDR3 has 15 residues. V was shortened by 0 bases and J by 2 bases, with 11 bases between the two germline ends. The CDR3 DNA sequence: TGTGCCAGCAGTGAAGCCTTAGGGACACCCTACGAGCAGTACTTC. It translates to CASSEALGTPYEQYF.

This clonotype was seen many times. CDR3 DNA sequence: TGCAGCGTTGCCCCTCTCTTCGAGACCCAGTACTTC. As protein: CSVAPLFETQYF. V and J are TRBV29-1 and TRBJ2-5, with D unresolved. Trimming removed 4 bases from V and 5 bases from J, with 11 bases in between. Germline V lookup: CDR1 SQVTM, CDR2 ANQGSEA. The CDR3 runs to 12 residues.

This chain uses TRBV12-5 with TRBJ2-1; 7 bases are a match to TRBD2. With 6 bases clipped from V and 5 bases from J, the junction kept 7 bases outside the gene matches. The CDR3 contains 14 residues. The germline gives CDR1 LGHNT, CDR2 FRNRAP. CDR3 in DNA: TGTGCTAGTGGCGGCGGGGGTACCCACAATGAGCAGTTCTTC. Translating gives CASGGGGTHNEQFF.

This clonotype was recorded many times. The chain carries TRBV12-3 or TRBV12-4 and TRBJ2-1; TRBD2 agrees at 11 bases. V shed 5 bases, J shed 5 bases, and the junction held 8 bases outside the gene matches. This CDR3 spans 16 amino acids. CDR3: CASSDTGTSGHNEQFF. The CDR3 nucleotides are TGTGCCAGCAGTGATACCGGGACTAGCGGACACAATGAGCAGTTCTTC.

This chain joins TRBV5-8 and TRBJ2-1, with a possible D match to TRBD2 (6 bases). V gave up 8 bases and J gave up 9 bases, with 18 bases separating them. The germline V gene encodes CDR1 SGHTS and CDR2 YDEGEE. This CDR3 is built from 13 residues. CDR3 amino acids: CASSGLKRGEQFF. The CDR3 DNA follows: TGTGCCAGTAGCGGTCTGAAGAGGGGTGAGCAGTTCTTC.

This clonotype was seen many times. This sequence joins TRBV29-1 and TRBJ2-3; 10 nucleotides line up with TRBD2. V lost 4 bases, J lost 4 bases, and 14 bases stayed unmatched. The CDR3 runs 17 residues. Germline loops: CDR1 SQVTM, CDR2 ANQGSEA. In DNA form, the CDR3 reads TGCAGCGTTGGGGGGGTTCGTCTAGCGGGAGCTCCAGATACGCAGTATTTT. Translated, it gives CSVGGVRLAGAPDTQYF.

This clonotype was picked up a small number of times. The CDR3 bases are TGTGCCAGCAGTTACGTGAGAGTGGATGGCTACACCTTC. This codes for CASSYVRVDGYTF. The gene calls are TRBV6-2 or TRBV6-3 and TRBJ1-2; D unresolved. Germline V gene lookup returns CDR1 MNHEY and CDR2 SVGEGT. CDR3 length equals 13 residues. V lost 2 bases and J lost 6, with 10 bases in between.